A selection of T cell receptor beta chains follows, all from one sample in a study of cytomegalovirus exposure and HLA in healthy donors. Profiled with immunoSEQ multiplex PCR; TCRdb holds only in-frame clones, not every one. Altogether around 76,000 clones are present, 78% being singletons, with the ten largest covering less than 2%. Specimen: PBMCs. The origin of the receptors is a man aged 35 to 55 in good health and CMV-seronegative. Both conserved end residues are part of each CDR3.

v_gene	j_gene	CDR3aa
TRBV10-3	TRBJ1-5	CAISEENQPQHF
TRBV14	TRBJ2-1	CASSPGQESYNEQFF
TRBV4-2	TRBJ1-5	CASSQDRGPDQPQHF
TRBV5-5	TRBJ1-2	CASSLRGNGYTF
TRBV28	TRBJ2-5	CASSGLGAGAQETQYF
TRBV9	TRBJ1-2	CASRGAALQGYTF
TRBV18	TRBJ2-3	CASSPAPPTSGRPKLGHTQYF
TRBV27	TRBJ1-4	CASSFFSDREEKLFF
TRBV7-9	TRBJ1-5	CASSPGSRPQHF
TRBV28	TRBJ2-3	CAINHGVSTDTQYF
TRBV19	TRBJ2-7	CASSIGPGLTYEQYF
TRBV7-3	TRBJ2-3	CASSLIGGPTDTQYF
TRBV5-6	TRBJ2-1	CASSFGFPSGGFLDEQFF
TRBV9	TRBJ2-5	CASSAGQGGTQYF
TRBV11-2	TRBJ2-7	CASSLRAGQYF
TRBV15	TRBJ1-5	CATSRDLEGRANQPQHF
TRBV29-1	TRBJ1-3	CSGGVTGGTGNTIYF
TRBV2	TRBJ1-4	CASSDRWGGWEKLFF
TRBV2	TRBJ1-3	CASSPRGGRLVSGNTIYF
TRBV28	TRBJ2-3	CASSFWGGADTQYF
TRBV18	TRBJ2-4	CASSPTPSGGAKNIQYF
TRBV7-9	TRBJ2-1	CASSLRGSSYNEQFF
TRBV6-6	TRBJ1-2	CASSYPESNYGYTF
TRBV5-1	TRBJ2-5	CASSLVGSQETQYF
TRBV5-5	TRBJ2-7	CASSPRTEAYEQYF
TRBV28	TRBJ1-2	CASSSLLYGYTF
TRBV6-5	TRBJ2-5	CASSPSYQETQYF
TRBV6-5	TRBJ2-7	CASSYSGQTNYEQYF
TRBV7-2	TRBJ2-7	CASSTGDHSYEQYF
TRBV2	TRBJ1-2	CASRGQTVANYGYTF
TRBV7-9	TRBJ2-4	CASSGQGRKNIQYF
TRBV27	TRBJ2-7	CASTQQGLAGHQYF
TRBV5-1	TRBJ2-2	CASSTGTSGRTNTGELFF
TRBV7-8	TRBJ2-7	CASSLAAVAYEQYF
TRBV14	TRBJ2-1	CASSQGGLHNEQFF
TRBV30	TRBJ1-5	CAASQGRDQPQHF
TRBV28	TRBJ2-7	CASSLGGLDEQYF
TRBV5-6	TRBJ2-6	CASSFTGSGANVLTF
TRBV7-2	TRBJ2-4	CASSLGSLPKGNIQYF
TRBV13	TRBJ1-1	CASSSNGGGEAFF
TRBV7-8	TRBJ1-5	CASSLGVTGGQPQHF
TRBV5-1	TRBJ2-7	CASSQRTSGRPYEQYF
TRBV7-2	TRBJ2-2	CASSLRGQGHGELFF
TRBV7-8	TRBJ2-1	CASSLWSGGYNEQFF
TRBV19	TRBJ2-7	CASSEGQPYEQYF
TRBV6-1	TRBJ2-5	CASSVLAGGFSPRETQYF
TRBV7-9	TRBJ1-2	CASSLGRTGPGYTF
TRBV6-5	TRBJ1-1	CASSYSNRGGNTEAFF
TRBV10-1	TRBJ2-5	CASSESAGWETQYF
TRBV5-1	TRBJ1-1	CASSLGGTGSENTEAFF
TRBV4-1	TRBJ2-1	CASSQEPGMGHYEQFF
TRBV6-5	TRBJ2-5	CASSYSTGETQYF
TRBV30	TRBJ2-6	CAWSVFYSGANVLTF
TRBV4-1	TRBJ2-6	CASSQTGGLSGANGLTF
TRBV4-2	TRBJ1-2	CASSQVEGGGYTF
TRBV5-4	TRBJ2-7	CASSFSGRIGNEQYF
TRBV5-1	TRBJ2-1	CASSLGPSGEQFF